These 5 T cell receptor beta chains were sequenced from one sample in a study of blood T cell repertoires in COVID-19. Some clones are missing from TCRdb's copy, which holds only in-frame ones; the method was immunoSEQ multiplex PCR. Of roughly 130,000 clones listed, approximately 88% are singletons. The material sequenced was peripheral blood. The receptors come from a man aged 60 to 75 with active or convalescent COVID-19.

The chain is built from TRBV4-1 and TRBJ2-7; no reliable D call. CDR1 and CDR2 from the germline V gene are MGHRA and YSYEKL. The V end was cut by 1 base, the J end by 3 bases, with 7 bases between. This CDR3 is 13 amino acids long. The CDR3 sequence is CASSQVGLYEQYF. Here the CDR3 DNA reads TGCGCCAGCAGCCAAGTTGGCCTCTACGAGCAGTACTTC.

The rearrangement uses TRBV19 and TRBJ2-7, with D possibly TRBD1 on 6 matching bases. V gave up 8 bases and J gave up 7 bases, with 15 bases separating them. The germline V gene has CDR1 LNHDA and CDR2 SQIVND (reference sequence). The CDR3 extends over 12 amino acids. In DNA, the CDR3 is TGTGCCAGTTGGGACAAGGTGGGGGAGCAGTACTTC. Protein product: CASWDKVGEQYF.

The chain has TRBV11-2 and TRBJ2-1; D possibly corresponds to TRBD2 (6 bases). V was clipped by 2 bases and J by 4 bases, with 18 bases between them. The CDR3 spans 17 residues. CDR1 is SGHAT and CDR2 is FQNNGV in the germline V gene. The CDR3 loop reads CASSLTGRRSRYNEQFF. CDR3 coding DNA: TGTGCCAGCAGCTTAACGGGGAGGCGGAGTCGGTACAATGAGCAGTTCTTC.

This clone was counted a few times. The chain couples TRBV6-5 to TRBJ2-2; D is unresolved. V was pared by 2 bases and J by 7 bases, with 11 bases between. The germline V gene encodes CDR1 MNHEY and CDR2 SVGAGI. This CDR3 contains 14 residues. The CDR3 coding sequence is TGTGCCAGCAGTTACAGTCGTTCCGGCGGGGAGCTGTTTTTT. Its translation: CASSYSRSGGELFF.

The chain recombines TRBV11-3 with TRBJ1-1, with D possibly TRBD1 on 5 matching bases. The germline V gene has CDR1 SGHNT and CDR2 YENEEA. The V end lost 5 bases, the J end lost 6 bases, and 19 bases lay between the germline ends. The CDR3 is 15 amino acids. The CDR3, as DNA: TGTGCCAGCAGCATCGGGGACTGGGCGTACGCTGAAGCTTTCTTT. Translating it yields CASSIGDWAYAEAFF.